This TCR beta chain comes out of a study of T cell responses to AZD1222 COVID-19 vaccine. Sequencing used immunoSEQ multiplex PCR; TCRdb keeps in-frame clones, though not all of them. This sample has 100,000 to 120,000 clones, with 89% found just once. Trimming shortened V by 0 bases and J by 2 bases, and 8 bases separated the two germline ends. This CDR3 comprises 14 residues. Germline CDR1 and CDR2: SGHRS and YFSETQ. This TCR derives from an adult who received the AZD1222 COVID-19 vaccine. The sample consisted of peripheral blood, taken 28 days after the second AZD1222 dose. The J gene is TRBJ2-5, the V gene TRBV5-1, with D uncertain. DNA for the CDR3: TGCGCCAGCAGCTTGGTTCGCTCGCAAGAGACCCAGTACTTC. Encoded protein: CASSLVRSQETQYF.